The 13 T cell receptor beta chains given below trace back to one sample, sequenced in a study of response to subunit inactivated influenza vaccine. One entry per CDR3 protein, called by TCRdb with MiXCR from the RT-PCR reads. The table lists roughly 760,000 distinct CDR3 sequences, around 21% of them singletons. The specimen was PBMCs from blood, collected less than 6 days after vaccination. These receptors were obtained from a man in his fifties who received an inactivated influenza vaccine.

The chain links TRBV10-3 to TRBJ2-3; 12 bases fit TRBD2. This CDR3 has 19 amino acids. From germline, CDR1 is ENHRY and CDR2 SYGVKD. Germline trimming cut 4 bases from V and 0 bases from J; bases unmatched to any gene: 11. The CDR3 spells CAISVTSGGSRASTDTQYF. The CDR3 region has the DNA TGTGCCATCAGTGTGACTAGCGGGGGATCCCGTGCTAGCACAGATACGCAGTATTTT.

In DNA form, the CDR3 reads TGCGCCAGCAATTCGTTCAGGGGATCGACGACTGAAGCTTTCTTT. Its protein product is CASNSFRGSTTEAFF. The chain joins TRBV5-1 to TRBJ1-1, with a possible D match to TRBD1 (6 bases). Per the germline V gene, CDR1 is SGHRS and CDR2 is YFSETQ. The V and J ends lost 6 bases and 5 bases respectively, with 20 bases between them. The CDR3 runs 15 residues.

Many counts were recorded for this clonotype. The CDR3 bases are TGTGCCAGCAGTCCAAAGGGCCAGTGGAATGAGCAGTTCTTC. Protein sequence: CASSPKGQWNEQFF. The chain has TRBV12-3 or TRBV12-4 and TRBJ2-1; no firm D call. This CDR3 has 14 residues. Trimming took 5 bases from V and 7 from J, leaving 15 bases between them.

This clonotype was recorded a few times. The chain links TRBV12-3 or TRBV12-4 to TRBJ2-5, with 7 bases aligning to TRBD1. This CDR3 has 13 residues. V dropped 5 bases and J dropped 2; count of bases not matched to a gene: 2. CDR3 bases: TGTGCCAGCAGTACAGGGGAACAAGAGACCCAGTACTTC. Its protein product is CASSTGEQETQYF.

The chain recombines TRBV28 with TRBJ2-2; D possibly corresponds to TRBD2 (5 bases). CDR1 MDHEN and CDR2 SYDVKM come from the germline V gene. The V end lost 2 bases, the J end lost 1 base, and 8 bases lay between the germline ends. The CDR3 covers 15 residues. The CDR3 coding sequence is TGTGCCAGCAGTTTACCTGGGAGGAACACCGGGGAGCTGTTTTTT. Translating gives CASSLPGRNTGELFF.

This rearrangement joins TRBV20-1 to TRBJ2-1, with TRBD2 matching 7 bases. The CDR3 sequence is 15 residues long. V was clipped by 2 bases and J by 3 bases; unmatched bases: 7. CDR1 is DFQATT and CDR2 is SNEGSKA in the germline V gene (reference sequence). The CDR3 DNA sequence: TGCAGTGCTAGATCGACTAGCCAGGTCTACAATGAGCAGTTCTTC. This sequence encodes CSARSTSQVYNEQFF.

The chain employs TRBV20-1 and TRBJ2-1; D not certain. The germline V gene encodes CDR1 DFQATT and CDR2 SNEGSKA (reference sequence). The length of the CDR3 is 15 residues. The V end lost 6 bases, the J end lost 0 bases, and 15 bases lay between the germline ends. CDR3 in amino acids: CSATPLTPSYNEQFF. CDR3 sequence (DNA): TGCAGTGCAACCCCCCTAACACCCTCCTACAATGAGCAGTTCTTC.

The chain employs TRBV5-6 and TRBJ1-2, with D unresolved. CDR1 is SGHDT, CDR2 YYEEEE, per germline. Trimming pared 2 bases from V and 2 bases from J, leaving 7 bases between. This CDR3 region has 13 residues. The CDR3 sequence: CASSLRHNYGYTF. The CDR3 DNA is TGTGCCAGCAGCTTAAGACACAACTATGGCTACACCTTC.

This clonotype was observed a few times. The rearrangement uses TRBV5-5 and TRBJ2-3; no clear D gene. The CDR3 has 15 residues. CDR1 is SGHKS and CDR2 is YYEKEE in the germline V gene (reference sequence). With 2 bases removed from V and 2 bases from J, the gap between germline ends came to 12 bases. The CDR3 here is CASSFNFLSTDTQYF. Written as DNA, the CDR3 is TGTGCCAGCAGCTTCAACTTTCTCTCCACAGATACGCAGTATTTT.

This clonotype was detected a few times. This CDR3 is CSARGTTLSPNEQYF. CDR3 coding DNA: TGCAGTGCTAGGGGGACAACATTAAGCCCAAACGAGCAGTACTTC. The V and J genes are TRBV20-1 and TRBJ2-7; D perhaps matches TRBD1 (6 bases). Trimming removed 3 bases from V and 5 bases from J, with 20 bases in between. The CDR3 length is 15 residues. Germline CDR1 and CDR2: DFQATT and SNEGSKA (reference sequence).

In its sample, this clonotype was seen a few times. CDR3 loop: CSASVGRGGYTF. The CDR3 DNA sequence: TGCAGTGCTAGCGTGGGGCGCGGGGGCTACACCTTC. This chain uses TRBV20-1 with TRBJ1-2, with D tentatively TRBD1 (5 bases). CDR3 length: 12 residues. Germline CDR1 is DFQATT and CDR2 is SNEGSKA (reference sequence). V lost 3 bases to trimming and J lost 8 bases, with 13 bases between them.

The chain joins TRBV13 to TRBJ2-1; possibly TRBD2 for D (5 bases). V dropped 2 bases and J dropped 8 bases, with 13 bases sitting between them. Germline CDR1 is PRHDT and CDR2 is FYEKMQ (reference sequence). The CDR3 totals 14 residues. In DNA form, the CDR3 reads TGTGCCAGCAGCTTAATTGGAGGAAGGGATGAGCAGTTCTTC. Amino acids: CASSLIGGRDEQFF. Complete variable domain (other parts from reference TRBV13 and TRBJ2-1): AAGVIQSPRHLIKEKRETATLKCYPIPRHDTVYWYQQGPGQDPQFLISFYEKMQSDKGSIPDRFSAQQFSDYHSELNMSSLELGDSALYFCASSLIGGRDEQFFGPGTRLTVL.

The table lists this clonotype with a few counts. The chain is built from TRBV20-1 and TRBJ2-1; 8 bases agree with TRBD2. CDR1 and CDR2 from the germline V gene are DFQATT and SNEGSKA (reference sequence). The J segment lost 3 bases and the V segment lost 3 bases, leaving 7 bases of the junction unmatched. CDR3 length: 15 amino acids. CDR3 protein: CSARGGSGIYNEQFF. In DNA, the CDR3 is TGCAGTGCTAGGGGTGGTAGCGGGATCTACAATGAGCAGTTCTTC.